This passage covers 10 T cell receptor beta chains from one sample sequenced in a study of cytomegalovirus exposure and HLA in healthy donors. Vbeta (60) and Jbeta (13) primers were used in the PCR. Clones were read by immunoSEQ multiplex PCR, and TCRdb kept only the in-frame ones, dropping some. The repertoire holds approximately 100,000 clones, with 79% as singletons. The sequenced sample consisted of PBMCs. These receptors all come from a female donor in good health and CMV-seropositive.

The gene calls are TRBV15 and TRBJ1-5; 7 bases line up with TRBD1. The germline V gene encodes CDR1 LNHNV and CDR2 YYDKDF (reference sequence). The J segment lost 5 bases and the V segment lost 1 base, leaving 5 bases of the junction unmatched. The CDR3 spans 15 residues. As DNA, the CDR3 is TGTGCCACCAGCAGAGCTGACAGGGTGTATCAGCCCCAGCATTTT. This sequence encodes CATSRADRVYQPQHF.

The chain has TRBV9 and TRBJ2-7; the D gene is possibly TRBD2 (7 bases). Looked up from germline, CDR1 is SGDLS and CDR2 is YYNGEE. This CDR3 has 16 amino acids. The ends were cut back, 3 bases at V and 2 bases at J, with 18 bases in the middle. CDR3 residues: CASSAPRGGGTYEQYF. CDR3 coding DNA: TGTGCCAGCAGCGCCCCCCGAGGGGGGGGCACCTACGAGCAGTACTTC.

The chain couples TRBV19 to TRBJ2-1, with TRBD2 as a possible D gene (7 bases). V was pared by 7 bases and J by 8 bases, with 21 bases between. The CDR3 has 15 amino acids. Germline assignment: CDR1 LNHDA and CDR2 SQIVND (reference sequence). CDR3 sequence: CASNEAGGRFHEQFF. CDR3 DNA: TGTGCCAGTAACGAGGCCGGGGGGCGCTTCCATGAGCAGTTCTTC.

This clone was counted once. As DNA, the CDR3 is TGTGCCAGCACCCCCGGTCCTCGGGATAATTCACCCCTCCACTTT. It specifies CASTPGPRDNSPLHF. The chain uses TRBV13 and TRBJ1-6; D is uncertain. The V gene's germline CDR1 is PRHDT and CDR2 FYEKMQ (reference sequence). V shed 7 bases and J shed 5 bases, with 15 bases lying between them. The CDR3 totals 15 residues.

The V and J genes are TRBV6-5 and TRBJ2-7, with TRBD2 matching 11 bases. V shed 5 bases and J 2 bases; nucleotides not matched to a gene: 5. Germline V gene data show CDR1 as MNHEY and CDR2 as SVGAGI. The CDR3 sequence is 15 residues long. CDR3 sequence (DNA): TGTGCCAGCAGTCCCTTAGCGGGGGGGCCCTACGAGCAGTACTTC. Its protein is CASSPLAGGPYEQYF.

J is TRBJ2-7 and V is TRBV18, with 11 bases aligning to TRBD1. Trimming cost V 3 bases and J 4 bases; bases outside gene matches: 5. This CDR3 comprises 15 residues. CDR1 and CDR2 (germline): KGHSH, LQKENI. The CDR3: CASSPLGQGAYEQYF. CDR3 DNA: TGTGCCAGCTCACCGCTCGGACAGGGGGCATACGAGCAGTACTTC.

The chain joins TRBV11-2 to TRBJ2-1, with 13 nucleotides matching TRBD2. The CDR3 is 15 residues long. Germline lookup yields CDR1 SGHAT and CDR2 FQNNGV. The V gene end was trimmed by 5 bases and the J gene end by 4 bases; junction bases not matched to a gene: 2. CDR3 coding DNA: TGTGCCAGCAGCCCGGGACTAGCGGGATACAATGAGCAGTTCTTC. This translates into CASSPGLAGYNEQFF. Full variable domain (rest looked up from reference TRBV11-2 and TRBJ2-1): EAGVAQSPRYKIIEKRQSVAFWCNPISGHATLYWYQQILGQGPKLLIQFQNNGVVDDSQLPKDRFSAERLKGVDSTLKIQPAKLEDSAVYLCASSPGLAGYNEQFFGPGTRLTVL.

This clone was seen only a few times. V is TRBV5-1 and J is TRBJ1-1; TRBD1 matches at 10 bases. CDR3 size: 14 residues. From germline, CDR1 is SGHRS and CDR2 YFSETQ. The V gene end was trimmed by 5 bases and the J gene end by 8 bases; junction bases not matched to a gene: 9. Written as DNA, the CDR3 is TGCGCCAGCAGAGGGACAGGGGAGATCTCGGAAGCTTTCTTT. Its protein product is CASRGTGEISEAFF.

The V gene is TRBV2, the J gene TRBJ1-1, with D unresolved. Between the trimmed V and J ends, which lost 7 bases and 0 bases, there was a span of 21 bases. The CDR3 has 17 residues. Per the germline V gene, CDR1 is SNHLY and CDR2 is FYNNEI. The DNA for the CDR3 is TGTGCCAGCATTCCCAGCGGGAAAAGTGGGTTGAACACTGAAGCTTTCTTT. This translates into CASIPSGKSGLNTEAFF. Full variable domain (remainder filled in from reference TRBV2 and TRBJ1-1): EPEVTQTPSHQVTQMGQEVILRCVPISNHLYFYWYRQILGQKVEFLVSFYNNEISEKSEIFDDQFSVERPDGSNFTLKIRSTKLEDSAMYFCASIPSGKSGLNTEAFFGQGTRLTVV.

The J gene is TRBJ2-5, the V gene TRBV30, with D maybe TRBD1 (6 bases). The J call may be mistaken, given a closer DNA end match to TRBJ2-7. The CDR3 is 15 amino acids. Germline V gene lookup returns CDR1 GTSNPN and CDR2 SVGIG (reference sequence). The CDR3 DNA reads as TGTGCCTGGAGCCCGGGACCGCCGAGGGGGTCCGAGCAGTACTTC. Its protein product is CAWSPGPPRGSEQYF.